One and the same sample provided the 20 T cell receptor beta chains below, sequenced in a study of cytomegalovirus exposure and HLA in healthy donors. The data were produced by immunoSEQ multiplex PCR, yet TCRdb's version contains in-frame clones alone and is incomplete. The sample consists of about 130,000 clones, 80% to 90% of them appearing once. The specimen sequenced was PBMCs. All receptors come from a woman aged 30 to 39 in good health and CMV-seropositive.

The chain employs TRBV11-3 and TRBJ2-7; 9 bases match TRBD1. This CDR3 is 13 amino acids long. J lost 7 bases, V lost 5 bases, and 6 bases had no gene match. Per germline, CDR1 SGHNT and CDR2 YENEEA. The CDR3 here is CASSLGTGSEQYF. The CDR3 DNA is TGTGCCAGCAGCCTCGGGACAGGGTCAGAGCAGTACTTC.

This chain uses TRBV28 with TRBJ1-2; TRBD1 might be the D (5 bases). The germline V gene encodes CDR1 MDHEN and CDR2 SYDVKM. The CDR3 runs 14 residues. Trimming shortened V by 2 bases and J by 7 bases, and 14 bases separated the two germline ends. This CDR3 is CASSLQGYDLGYTF. CDR3 DNA sequence: TGTGCCAGCAGTTTACAGGGTTACGACCTTGGCTACACCTTC.

J is TRBJ1-2 and V is TRBV5-1; D is perhaps TRBD1 (6 bases). V was clipped by 0 bases and J by 7 bases, with 16 bases between them. CDR1 is SGHRS and CDR2 is YFSETQ in the germline V gene. The CDR3 consists of 15 residues. The DNA for the CDR3 is TGCGCCAGCAGCTTGGGGGTCGGGACATCGGGTGGCTACACCTTC. Protein product: CASSLGVGTSGGYTF.

The chain couples TRBV19 to TRBJ2-3; D uncertain. The CDR3 runs 13 residues. Per the germline V gene, CDR1 is LNHDA and CDR2 is SQIVND (reference sequence). Trimming removed 6 bases at V and 0 bases at J, with 7 bases between. CDR3 sequence reads: CASRAGSTDTQYF. The CDR3 DNA reads TGTGCCAGTAGAGCAGGTAGCACAGATACGCAGTATTTT.

The V gene is TRBV6-1, the J gene TRBJ2-2, with unresolved D. CDR3 length: 11 amino acids. The V gene lost 3 bases and the J gene lost 6 bases, with 2 bases spanning the gap. Germline V gene lookup returns CDR1 MNHNS and CDR2 SASEGT. DNA for the CDR3: TGTGCCAGCAGTGACTCCGGGGAGCTGTTTTTT. It yields the protein CASSDSGELFF.

The chain is built from TRBV5-1 and TRBJ1-6; 7 bases line up with TRBD1. The CDR3 has 15 residues. The V gene end was trimmed by 2 bases and the J gene end by 6 bases; junction bases not matched to a gene: 5. Germline V lookup: CDR1 SGHRS, CDR2 YFSETQ. The CDR3 DNA follows: TGCGCCAGCAGCTTAGGGGGCTCTGGTAATTCACCCCTCCACTTT. Protein product: CASSLGGSGNSPLHF. The entire variable domain, with the rest obtained from reference TRBV5-1 and TRBJ1-6, is as follows: KAGVTQTPRYLIKTRGQQVTLSCSPISGHRSVSWYQQTPGQGLQFLFEYFSETQRNKGNFPGRFSGRQFSNSRSEMNVSTLELGDSALYLCASSLGGSGNSPLHFGNGTRLTVT.

This clone was picked up one time. The chain combines TRBV11-3 with TRBJ2-1, with 9 bases that match TRBD1. The CDR3 extends over 15 amino acids. Germline V gene lookup returns CDR1 SGHNT and CDR2 YENEEA. The junction had 3 bases not matched to a gene; V was cut back by 5 bases and J by 1 base. The CDR3 nucleotides are TGTGCCAGCAGCCCGGGACAGGGTTCCTACAATGAGCAGTTCTTC. It encodes CASSPGQGSYNEQFF.

This chain uses TRBV7-9 with TRBJ2-7; 8 nucleotides agree with TRBD2. V was pared by 5 bases and J by 7 bases, with 19 bases of the junction left unmatched. Germline V gene data show CDR1 as SEHNR and CDR2 as FQNEAQ (reference sequence). The CDR3 is 17 residues long. This CDR3 is CASSLTGGSGVADEQYF. In nucleotides, the CDR3 is TGTGCCAGCAGCCTTACCGGGGGTAGCGGGGTTGCCGATGAGCAGTACTTC.

This clone was seen a single time. J is TRBJ2-4 and V is TRBV28; tentative D call: TRBD2 (6 bases). V was shortened by 5 bases and J by 2 bases, with 10 bases between the two germline ends. The germline V gene encodes CDR1 MDHEN and CDR2 SYDVKM. This CDR3 region has 14 residues. The CDR3 bases are TGTGCCAGCAGTGGGACTTTTCCCAAAAACATTCAGTACTTC. It specifies CASSGTFPKNIQYF.

The chain has TRBV28 and TRBJ2-3; D is possibly TRBD2 (6 bases). V shed 6 bases and J shed 5 bases, with 21 bases lying between them. CDR1 and CDR2 from the germline V gene are MDHEN and SYDVKM. This CDR3 region has 16 residues. As DNA, the CDR3 is TGTGCCAGCAGCCCGCAACTAGCTGGAGGAATAGATACGCAGTATTTT. It yields the protein CASSPQLAGGIDTQYF.

The genes are TRBV18 and TRBJ1-4; D remains unclear. Trimming removed 1 base at V and 7 bases at J, with 13 bases between. The germline CDR1 and CDR2 sequences are KGHSH and LQKENI. CDR3 length equals 15 residues. Written as DNA, the CDR3 is TGTGCCAGCTCACCACAGGATTTACTATCTGAAAAACTGTTTTTT. Amino acid sequence: CASSPQDLLSEKLFF.

The V call is TRBV5-1, the J call TRBJ1-1, with a tentative D call TRBD1 (6 bases). V was pared by 4 bases and J by 1 base, with 14 bases between. Germline V gene lookup returns CDR1 SGHRS and CDR2 YFSETQ. The length of the CDR3 is 15 residues. CDR3 residues: CASSLKTGGNTEAFF. The CDR3 nucleotides are TGCGCCAGCAGCCTAAAGACAGGCGGGAACACTGAAGCTTTCTTT.

For the CDR3, the DNA is TGTGCCAGCAGCCCCCGCGGGGGCCTAATAAATACGCAGTATTTT. As protein: CASSPRGGLINTQYF. V gene TRBV7-9 combines with J gene TRBJ2-3, with a possible D match to TRBD2 (7 bases). CDR3 length: 15 residues. The germline V gene has CDR1 SEHNR and CDR2 FQNEAQ (reference sequence). Between the trimmed V and J ends, which lost 5 bases and 7 bases, there was a span of 19 bases. Drawing the rest from reference TRBV7-9 and TRBJ2-3, the complete variable domain is DTGVSQNPRHKITKRGQNVTFRCDPISEHNRLYWYRQTLGQGPEFLTYFQNEAQLEKSRLLSDRFSAERPKGSFSTLEIQRTEQGDSAMYLCASSPRGGLINTQYFGPGTRLTVL.

This chain joins TRBV5-8 and TRBJ2-7; D is ambiguous. The germline V gene has CDR1 SGHTS and CDR2 YDEGEE. V lost 4 bases and J lost 2, with 10 bases in between. The CDR3 is 13 residues long. CDR3 in amino acids: CASSLMEPYEQYF. The CDR3 coding sequence is TGTGCCAGCAGCCTCATGGAGCCCTACGAGCAGTACTTC. Variable domain in full (rest from reference TRBV5-8 and TRBJ2-7): EAGVTQSPTHLIKTRGQQATLRCSPISGHTSVYWYQQALGLGLQFLLWYDEGEERNRGNFPPRFSGRQFPNYSSELNVNALELEDSALYLCASSLMEPYEQYFGPGTRLTVT.

This chain uses TRBV5-4 with TRBJ2-1, with a tentative D call TRBD2 (6 bases). Deletions cut 5 bases from V and 9 bases from J, with 15 bases between. The germline V gene has CDR1 SGHNT and CDR2 YYREEE (reference sequence). This CDR3 is 13 amino acids long. The CDR3 nucleotides are TGTGCCAGCAGTGGCCGGAACGGGGGTGAGCAGTTCTTC. Translation: CASSGRNGGEQFF.

The rearrangement links TRBV5-1 to TRBJ1-2; TRBD1 aligns across 10 bases. CDR3 length: 15 amino acids. From germline, CDR1 is SGHRS and CDR2 YFSETQ. Trimming at V came to 0 bases and at J to 8 bases, leaving 7 bases not matched to a gene. In DNA form, the CDR3 reads TGCGCCAGCAGCTTGGCCGACAGGGGGCAGTACGGCTACACCTTC. It codes for CASSLADRGQYGYTF.

This chain uses TRBV6-1 with TRBJ2-7; 8 bases agree with TRBD2. The V gene end was trimmed by 1 base and the J gene end by 0 bases; junction bases not matched to a gene: 8. Germline CDR1 is MNHNS and CDR2 is SASEGT. The CDR3 consists of 17 residues. The CDR3 nucleotides are TGTGCCAGCAGTGAAGAGGATAGCGGGGCGATCTCCTACGAGCAGTACTTC. Translated, it gives CASSEEDSGAISYEQYF.

The gene calls are TRBV7-9 and TRBJ2-2, with D possibly TRBD2 on 5 matching bases. Germline CDR1 reads SEHNR; CDR2 reads FQNEAQ (reference sequence). V was shortened by 5 bases and J by 4 bases, with 8 bases between the two germline ends. This CDR3 comprises 13 residues. For the CDR3, the DNA is TGTGCCAGCAGCGTAACTAGCACCGGGGAGCTGTTTTTT. This sequence encodes CASSVTSTGELFF.

The rearrangement links TRBV5-1 to TRBJ2-2; D call uncertain. CDR1 is SGHRS, CDR2 YFSETQ, per germline. The CDR3 runs to 13 residues. Trimming removed 2 bases from V and 4 bases from J, with 6 bases in between. The CDR3 DNA reads TGCGCCAGCAGCTTTCCCGGCACCGGGGAGCTGTTTTTT. This gives the protein CASSFPGTGELFF.

This rearrangement joins TRBV19 to TRBJ1-5; D gene unclear. This CDR3 contains 15 residues. V was pared by 3 bases and J by 2 bases, with 11 bases between. From germline, CDR1 is LNHDA and CDR2 SQIVND (reference sequence). CDR3 loop: CASSMSGVGNQPQHF. Here the CDR3 DNA reads TGTGCCAGTAGTATGTCCGGGGTAGGCAATCAGCCCCAGCATTTT.